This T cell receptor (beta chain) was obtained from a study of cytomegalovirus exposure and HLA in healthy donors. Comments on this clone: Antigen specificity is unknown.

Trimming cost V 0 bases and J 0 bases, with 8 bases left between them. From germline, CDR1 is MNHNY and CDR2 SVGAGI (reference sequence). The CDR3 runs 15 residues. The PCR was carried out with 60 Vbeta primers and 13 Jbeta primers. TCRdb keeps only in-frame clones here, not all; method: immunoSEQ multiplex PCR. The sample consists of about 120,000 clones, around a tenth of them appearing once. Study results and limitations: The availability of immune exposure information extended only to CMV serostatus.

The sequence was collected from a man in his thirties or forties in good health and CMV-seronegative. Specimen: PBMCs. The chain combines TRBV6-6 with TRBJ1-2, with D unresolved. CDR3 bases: TGTGCCAGCAGTTACTCGACACCGACTAACTATGGCTACACCTTC. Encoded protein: CASSYSTPTNYGYTF.